This entry lists 13 T cell receptor beta chains sequenced from one sample in a study of neoadjuvant anti-PD-1 for oral cavity cancer. The time point is: after neoadjuvant nivolumab, at surgical resection. Using immunoSEQ multiplex PCR, the repertoire was profiled, and TCRdb retains in-frame clones only, with some absent. The sample lists about 72,000 clones, about 88% occurring once. Sequencing was performed on PBMCs, taken after nivolumab (anti-PD-1) treatment. These receptors originate from a person aged 40 to 85 with oral cavity squamous cell carcinoma.

This clone was recorded once. J is TRBJ2-1 and V is TRBV5-1, with 7 positions matching TRBD2. CDR1 SGHRS and CDR2 YFSETQ come from the germline V gene. The CDR3 is 17 residues long. Trimming cost V 0 bases and J 3 bases; bases outside gene matches: 9. CDR3: CASSLAVSGGNYNEQFF. The CDR3 DNA reads TGCGCCAGCAGCTTGGCCGTTTCGGGAGGAAACTACAATGAGCAGTTCTTC.

The chain uses TRBV21-1 and TRBJ1-1; no DNA check was done on the table's D call, TRBD1. TRBV21-1 is termed a pseudogene. The length of the CDR3 is 14 residues. The CDR3 sequence is CASIPTGMNTEAFF. CDR3 nucleotides: TGTGCCAGCATTCCGACAGGTATGAACACTGAAGCTTTCTTT.

This clone was recorded once. The V call is TRBV6-5, the J call TRBJ1-5, with 11 bases fitting TRBD1. Germline trimming cut 8 bases from V and 4 bases from J; bases unmatched to any gene: 7. Looked up from germline, CDR1 is MNHEY and CDR2 is SVGAGI. The CDR3 length is 15 residues. The CDR3 DNA reads TGTGCCAGCGGGTCAGGGACAGGGGGTAATCAGCCCCAGCATTTT. This gives the protein CASGSGTGGNQPQHF.

CDR3 in amino acids: CAPPRPTGTGELFF. In DNA, the CDR3 is TGTGCCCCGCCGAGACCCACGGGCACCGGGGAGCTGTTTTTT. The chain employs TRBV28 and TRBJ2-2, with no clear D. This CDR3 comprises 14 residues. The V and J ends lost 11 bases and 4 bases respectively, with 17 bases between them. CDR1 is MDHEN, CDR2 SYDVKM, per germline.

The chain employs TRBV6-1 and TRBJ2-7; weak D call: TRBD1 (5 bases). CDR3 length: 15 amino acids. V was trimmed by 6 bases and J by 6 bases, leaving 21 bases between them. Germline V gives CDR1 MNHNS, CDR2 SASEGT. CDR3 region: CASRGPGQGSREQYF. The CDR3 coding sequence is TGTGCCAGCAGGGGGCCAGGGCAGGGAAGTCGCGAGCAGTACTTC.

V gene TRBV5-6 combines with J gene TRBJ2-1; D is possibly TRBD2 (5 bases). CDR3 size: 15 residues. Trimming cost V 7 bases and J 4 bases, with 18 bases left between them. Germline V gene sequence: CDR1 SGHDT, CDR2 YYEEEE. CDR3 amino acids: CASSRPRIAYNEQFF. CDR3 DNA: TGTGCCAGCTCTCGACCACGGATAGCGTACAATGAGCAGTTCTTC.

V usage is TRBV5-1 and J usage is TRBJ2-5; D uncertain. CDR1 is SGHRS, CDR2 YFSETQ, per germline. Trimming removed 1 base at V and 1 base at J, with 5 bases between. The CDR3 has 13 residues. The CDR3 nucleotides read TGCGCCAGCAGCTTGCTACCCCAAGAGACCCAGTACTTC. Amino acids: CASSLLPQETQYF. Based on the CDR3 plus reference TRBV5-1 and TRBJ2-5, the full variable domain is KAGVTQTPRYLIKTRGQQVTLSCSPISGHRSVSWYQQTPGQGLQFLFEYFSETQRNKGNFPGRFSGRQFSNSRSEMNVSTLELGDSALYLCASSLLPQETQYFGPGTRLLVL.

The chain recombines TRBV10-3 with TRBJ2-3, with TRBD2 matching 8 bases. Germline CDR1 reads ENHRY; CDR2 reads SYGVKD. Trimming at V came to 4 bases and at J to 2 bases, leaving 11 bases not matched to a gene. This CDR3 comprises 17 residues. The CDR3 reads CAISAAGDSPITDTQYF. In DNA, the CDR3 is TGTGCCATCAGTGCAGCGGGAGATTCCCCTATCACAGATACGCAGTATTTT.

The CDR3 DNA sequence: TGTGCCAGCAGCTTAGGGTCGTCTGGCACAACTAGCACAGATACGCAGTATTTT. The encoded protein is CASSLGSSGTTSTDTQYF. The chain is built from TRBV7-9 and TRBJ2-3; D is undetermined. The CDR3 consists of 18 residues. Germline CDR1 and CDR2: SEHNR and FQNEAQ (reference sequence). Trimming stripped 1 base from V and 0 bases from J, with 17 bases between.

The V call is TRBV2, the J call TRBJ1-1; 7 nucleotides match TRBD1. The V gene end was trimmed by 5 bases and the J gene end by 10 bases; junction bases not matched to a gene: 13. The germline V gene encodes CDR1 SNHLY and CDR2 FYNNEI. CDR3 length: 14 amino acids. The CDR3 region is CASSIGTVERGAFF. The DNA for the CDR3 is TGTGCCAGCAGTATAGGGACAGTTGAAAGGGGAGCTTTCTTT.

The chain employs TRBV19 and TRBJ1-5; tentatively, D is TRBD1 (5 bases). The germline CDR1 and CDR2 sequences are LNHDA and SQIVND (reference sequence). V was clipped by 2 bases and J by 1 base, with 9 bases between them. CDR3 length equals 15 residues. In DNA, the CDR3 is TGTGCCAGTAGTATACAGGGCTCAAGCAATCAGCCCCAGCATTTT. This encodes CASSIQGSSNQPQHF.

The chain links TRBV6-4 to TRBJ2-1; possibly TRBD1 for D (5 bases). CDR3 size: 13 residues. V was cut by 2 bases and J by 4 bases, with 6 bases left in between. Germline V gives CDR1 MRHNA, CDR2 SNTAGT. The CDR3 nucleotides are TGTGCCAGCAGTGACGGACAATACAATGAGCAGTTCTTC. This translates into CASSDGQYNEQFF.

The chain recombines TRBV5-6 with TRBJ1-2; 9 positions agree with TRBD1. CDR1 is SGHDT and CDR2 is YYEEEE in the germline V gene. J gave up 3 bases and V 5 bases, and 8 bases lay outside the gene matches. The CDR3 length is 15 residues. The CDR3 sequence is CASSSQTGGHYGYTF. The CDR3 DNA follows: TGTGCCAGCAGTTCCCAAACAGGGGGCCACTATGGCTACACCTTC. Combining the CDR3 with reference TRBV5-6 and TRBJ1-2 gives the whole variable domain DAGVTQSPTHLIKTRGQQVTLRCSPKSGHDTVSWYQQALGQGPQFIFQYYEEEERQRGNFPDRFSGHQFPNYSSELNVNALLLGDSALYLCASSSQTGGHYGYTFGSGTRLTVV.